The source of this T cell receptor (beta chain) is a study of blood T cell repertoires in COVID-19. Study context: Sample material is recorded as cDNA or gDNA derived from T cells, B-cell-depleted T cells, or PBMCs.

Assay used: immunoSEQ multiplex PCR; TCRdb lists only in-frame clones, some missing. Of about 350,000 clones listed, around nine tenths are singletons. Seattle-derived patients entered the study during active infection and were followed longitudinally. This clone has a single count. Material for sequencing was peripheral blood. The sequence was obtained from an older woman with COVID-19, enrolled during active disease.

The CDR3 nucleotides are TGTGCCAGCAGTGACAGCGACGGGAATTCTTACGAGCAGTACTTC. Protein sequence: CASSDSDGNSYEQYF. The chain couples TRBV6-4 to TRBJ2-7; D is possibly TRBD2 (5 bases). CDR3 length: 15 residues. The V gene lost 2 bases and the J gene lost 4 bases, with 15 bases spanning the gap. Germline V lookup: CDR1 MRHNA, CDR2 SNTAGT.